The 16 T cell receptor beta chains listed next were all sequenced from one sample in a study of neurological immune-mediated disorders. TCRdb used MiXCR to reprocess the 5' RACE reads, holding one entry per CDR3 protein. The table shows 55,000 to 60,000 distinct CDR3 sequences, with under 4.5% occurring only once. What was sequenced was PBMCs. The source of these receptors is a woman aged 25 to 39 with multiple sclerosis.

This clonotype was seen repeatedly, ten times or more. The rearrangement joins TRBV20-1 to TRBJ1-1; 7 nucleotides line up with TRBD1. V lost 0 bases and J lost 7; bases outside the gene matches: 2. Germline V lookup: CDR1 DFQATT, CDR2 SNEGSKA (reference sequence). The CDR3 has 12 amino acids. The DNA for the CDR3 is TGCAGTGCTAGAGAAGGGGGCCGTGAAGCTTTCTTT. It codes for CSAREGGREAFF.

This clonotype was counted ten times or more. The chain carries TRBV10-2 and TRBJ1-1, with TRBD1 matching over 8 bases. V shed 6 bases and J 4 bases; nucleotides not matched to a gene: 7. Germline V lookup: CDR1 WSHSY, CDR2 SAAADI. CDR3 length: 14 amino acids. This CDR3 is CASSRTGTSTEAFF. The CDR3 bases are TGCGCCAGCAGCCGGACAGGGACGAGCACTGAAGCTTTCTTT.

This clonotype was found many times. The CDR3 nucleotides read TGTGCCAGCAGTCCACACAGGGTTAATTTCGCCGAGCAGTACTTC. It yields the protein CASSPHRVNFAEQYF. This sequence joins TRBV6-1 and TRBJ2-7, with TRBD1 as a possible D gene (6 bases). CDR3 length: 15 amino acids. Trimming took 5 bases from V and 6 from J, leaving 20 bases between them. Germline V gives CDR1 MNHNS, CDR2 SASEGT.

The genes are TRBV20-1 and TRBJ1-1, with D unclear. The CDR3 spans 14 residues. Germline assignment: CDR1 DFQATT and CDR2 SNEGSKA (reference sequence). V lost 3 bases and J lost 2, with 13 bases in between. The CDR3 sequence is CSAREGKLNTEAFF. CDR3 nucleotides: TGCAGTGCTAGGGAGGGAAAGCTAAACACTGAAGCTTTCTTT.

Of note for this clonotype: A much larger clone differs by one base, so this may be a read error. The CDR3 region has the DNA TGCAGTGCTAGACAGACCACCTCCTACAATGAGCAGTTCTTC. Translation gives CSARQTTSYNEQFF. The genes are TRBV20-1 and TRBJ2-1, with D unclear. The CDR3 runs to 14 residues. Trimming stripped 2 bases from V and 0 bases from J, with 8 bases between. Per germline, CDR1 DFQATT and CDR2 SNEGSKA (reference sequence).

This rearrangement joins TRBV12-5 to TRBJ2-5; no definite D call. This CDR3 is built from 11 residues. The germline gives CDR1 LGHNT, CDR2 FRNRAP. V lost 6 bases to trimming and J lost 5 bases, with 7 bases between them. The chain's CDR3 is CASGIRETQYF. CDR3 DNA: TGTGCTAGTGGGATCAGGGAGACCCAGTACTTC.

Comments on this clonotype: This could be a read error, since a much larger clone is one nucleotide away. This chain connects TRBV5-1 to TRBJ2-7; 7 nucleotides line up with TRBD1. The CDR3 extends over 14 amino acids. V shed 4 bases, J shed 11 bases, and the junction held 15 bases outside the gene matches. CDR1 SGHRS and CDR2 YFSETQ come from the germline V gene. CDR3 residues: CASSPDREGGEKYF. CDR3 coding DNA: TGCGCCAGCAGCCCCGACAGGGAAGGGGGTGAGAAGTACTTC.

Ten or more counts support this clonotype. This CDR3 reads CSATRPTSAGETQYF. CDR3 DNA: TGCAGTGCCACCCGCCCGACTAGCGCTGGAGAGACCCAGTACTTC. This sequence joins TRBV20-1 and TRBJ2-5; 8 positions agree with TRBD2. J gave up 4 bases and V 6 bases, and 13 bases lay outside the gene matches. There are 15 residues in the CDR3. CDR1 DFQATT and CDR2 SNEGSKA come from the germline V gene (reference sequence).

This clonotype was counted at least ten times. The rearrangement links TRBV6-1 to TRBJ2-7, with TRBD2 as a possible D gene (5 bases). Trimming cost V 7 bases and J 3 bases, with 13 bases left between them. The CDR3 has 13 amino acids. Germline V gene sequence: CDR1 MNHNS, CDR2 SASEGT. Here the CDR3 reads CASNRGRDYEQYF. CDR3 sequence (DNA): TGTGCCAGCAATCGGGGTCGGGACTACGAGCAGTACTTC.

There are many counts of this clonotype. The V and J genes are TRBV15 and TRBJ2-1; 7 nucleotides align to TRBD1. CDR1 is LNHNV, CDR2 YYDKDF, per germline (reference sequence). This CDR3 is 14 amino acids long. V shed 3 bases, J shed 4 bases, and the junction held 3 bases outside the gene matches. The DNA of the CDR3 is TGTGCCACCAGCAGGCGCAGGGGGTACAATGAGCAGTTCTTC. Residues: CATSRRRGYNEQFF.

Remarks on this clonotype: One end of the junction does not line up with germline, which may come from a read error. DNA of the CDR3: TGTGCCAGCAGATCTAGACCGTTGAACACTGAAGCTTTCTTT. Its translation: CASRSRPLNTEAFF. The V and J genes are TRBV5-1 and TRBJ1-1; D ambiguous. From germline, CDR1 is SGHRS and CDR2 YFSETQ. The CDR3 length is 14 residues.

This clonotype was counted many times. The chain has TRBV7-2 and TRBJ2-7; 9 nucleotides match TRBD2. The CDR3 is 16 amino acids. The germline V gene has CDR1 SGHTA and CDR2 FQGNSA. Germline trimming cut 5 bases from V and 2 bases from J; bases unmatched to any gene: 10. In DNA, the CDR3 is TGTGCCAGCAGCCCCGGGGGCGGGAGGGGGACCTACGAGCAGTACTTC. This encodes CASSPGGGRGTYEQYF. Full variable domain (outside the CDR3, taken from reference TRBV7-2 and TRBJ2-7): GAGVSQSPSNKVTEKGKDVELRCDPISGHTALYWYRQSLGQGLEFLIYFQGNSAPDKSGLPSDRFSAERTGGSVSTLTIQRTQQEDSAVYLCASSPGGGRGTYEQYFGPGTRLTVT.

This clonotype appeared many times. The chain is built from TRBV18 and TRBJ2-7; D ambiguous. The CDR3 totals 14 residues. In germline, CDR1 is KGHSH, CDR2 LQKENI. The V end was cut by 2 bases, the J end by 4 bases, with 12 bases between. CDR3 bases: TGTGCCAGCTCACCAGGCAGGAACCGGTACGAGCAGTACTTC. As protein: CASSPGRNRYEQYF. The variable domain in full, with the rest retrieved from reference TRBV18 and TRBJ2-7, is NAGVMQNPRHLVRRRGQEARLRCSPMKGHSHVYWYRQLPEEGLKFMVYLQKENIIDESGMPKERFSAEFPKEGPSILRIQQVVRGDSAAYFCASSPGRNRYEQYFGPGTRLTVT.

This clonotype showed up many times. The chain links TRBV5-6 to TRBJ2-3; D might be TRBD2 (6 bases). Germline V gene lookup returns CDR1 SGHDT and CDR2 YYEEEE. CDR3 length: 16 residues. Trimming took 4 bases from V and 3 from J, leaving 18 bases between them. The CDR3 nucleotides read TGTGCCAGCAGCGCTCACCTATGGGCGGGGACAGATACGCAGTATTTT. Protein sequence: CASSAHLWAGTDTQYF.

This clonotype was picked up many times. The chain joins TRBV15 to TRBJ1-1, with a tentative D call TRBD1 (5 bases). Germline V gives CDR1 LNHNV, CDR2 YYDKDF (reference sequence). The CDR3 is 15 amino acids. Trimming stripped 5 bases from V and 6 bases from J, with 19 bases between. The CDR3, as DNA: TGTGCCACCAGCGTTATAAGGGCCAAGGGGCCTGAAGCTTTCTTT. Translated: CATSVIRAKGPEAFF.

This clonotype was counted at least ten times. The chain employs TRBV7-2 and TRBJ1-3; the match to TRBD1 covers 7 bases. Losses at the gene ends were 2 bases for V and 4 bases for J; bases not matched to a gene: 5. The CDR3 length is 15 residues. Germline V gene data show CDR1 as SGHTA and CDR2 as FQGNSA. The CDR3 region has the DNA TGTGCCAGCAGCTTACAGGGGGTAGAGGGAAACACCATATATTTT. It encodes CASSLQGVEGNTIYF.